One sample yielded the 13 T cell receptor beta chains listed below, sequenced in a study of cytomegalovirus exposure and HLA in healthy donors. Both 60 Vbeta primers and 13 Jbeta primers went into the PCR. The protocol was immunoSEQ multiplex PCR, while the TCRdb copy is restricted to in-frame clones and leaves out a portion. The sample shows tens of thousands of clones, around 76% of them seen only once. Sample: PBMCs. The receptors here all came from a woman aged 25 to 39 in good health and CMV-seropositive.

V usage is TRBV29-1 and J usage is TRBJ1-1; D possibly corresponds to TRBD1 (5 bases). The CDR3 consists of 12 residues. With 7 bases removed from V and 1 base from J, the gap between germline ends came to 10 bases. Germline CDR1 is SQVTM and CDR2 is ANQGSEA. The CDR3 region has the DNA TGCAGCGGCGGGGCACAGAACACTGAAGCTTTCTTT. The encoded protein is CSGGAQNTEAFF. Full variable domain (outside the CDR3, taken from reference TRBV29-1 and TRBJ1-1): SAVISQKPSRDICQRGTSLTIQCQVDSQVTMMFWYRQQPGQSLTLIATANQGSEATYESGFVIDKFPISRPNLTFSTLTVSNMSPEDSSIYLCSGGAQNTEAFFGQGTRLTVV.

This chain uses TRBV19 with TRBJ1-5; unclear D gene. Trimming took 1 base from V and 6 from J, leaving 7 bases between them. The CDR3 totals 13 residues. Looked up from germline, CDR1 is LNHDA and CDR2 is SQIVND (reference sequence). CDR3 in amino acids: CASSIGALQPQHF. The DNA of the CDR3 is TGTGCCAGTAGTATAGGGGCACTTCAGCCCCAGCATTTT.

This clone occurred a few times. The rearrangement joins TRBV4-1 to TRBJ2-3; D is unclear. CDR1 is MGHRA and CDR2 is YSYEKL in the germline V gene. Trimming took 0 bases from V and 3 from J, leaving 13 bases between them. The CDR3 consists of 16 residues. CDR3 nucleotide sequence: TGCGCCAGCAGCCAAGATAGCCTAGATATGACAGATACGCAGTATTTT. Translation gives CASSQDSLDMTDTQYF.

The rearrangement joins TRBV2 to TRBJ2-1; D remains ambiguous. CDR1 SNHLY and CDR2 FYNNEI come from the germline V gene. The CDR3 sequence is 14 residues long. V was shortened by 2 bases and J by 0 bases, with 5 bases between the two germline ends. The CDR3 nucleotides are TGTGCCAGCAGTGAATGGAGCTCCTACAATGAGCAGTTCTTC. Its translation is CASSEWSSYNEQFF. Variable domain in full (rest from reference TRBV2 and TRBJ2-1): EPEVTQTPSHQVTQMGQEVILRCVPISNHLYFYWYRQILGQKVEFLVSFYNNEISEKSEIFDDQFSVERPDGSNFTLKIRSTKLEDSAMYFCASSEWSSYNEQFFGPGTRLTVL.

The rearrangement joins TRBV30 to TRBJ2-2; D unresolved. Germline V CDR1 and CDR2: GTSNPN, SVGIG (reference sequence). The CDR3 has 13 residues. Trimming removed 0 bases at V and 5 bases at J, with 7 bases between. In DNA form, the CDR3 reads TGTGCCTGGAGTGTAATGCGAACCGGGGAGCTGTTTTTT. It yields the protein CAWSVMRTGELFF.

The chain carries TRBV5-1 and TRBJ1-4, with D possibly TRBD1 on 5 matching bases. The CDR3 is 15 amino acids. Trimming removed 4 bases at V and 4 bases at J, with 14 bases between. Germline V CDR1 and CDR2: SGHRS, YFSETQ. The CDR3 region has the DNA TGCGCCAGCAGCCCTACAGGTTCGAGTAATGAAAAACTGTTTTTT. Translating it yields CASSPTGSSNEKLFF.

The gene calls are TRBV6-5 and TRBJ1-5; 7 bases line up with TRBD1. CDR3 size: 14 residues. In germline, CDR1 is MNHEY, CDR2 SVGAGI. Trimming took 6 bases from V and 6 from J; bases not matched to a gene: 8. The CDR3 nucleotides are TGTGCCAGCAGCAGGGGGAACCTAGGTCAGCCCCAGCATTTT. Translation: CASSRGNLGQPQHF.

The chain combines TRBV7-9 with TRBJ2-1; D might be TRBD1 (6 bases). Germline V gives CDR1 SEHNR, CDR2 FQNEAQ (reference sequence). Trimming took 6 bases from V and 3 from J, leaving 18 bases between them. CDR3 length: 16 residues. The CDR3 here is CASRFPETGRYNEQFF. The CDR3, as DNA: TGTGCCAGCAGATTCCCCGAGACAGGACGCTACAATGAGCAGTTCTTC. The variable domain in full, completed from reference TRBV7-9 and TRBJ2-1, reads DTGVSQNPRHKITKRGQNVTFRCDPISEHNRLYWYRQTLGQGPEFLTYFQNEAQLEKSRLLSDRFSAERPKGSFSTLEIQRTEQGDSAMYLCASRFPETGRYNEQFFGPGTRLTVL.

V usage is TRBV6-6 and J usage is TRBJ1-2; TRBD1 matches 7 bases. This CDR3 contains 14 residues. The V gene's germline CDR1 is MNHNY and CDR2 SVGAGI (reference sequence). The J segment lost 3 bases and the V segment lost 5 bases, leaving 6 bases of the junction unmatched. The CDR3 reads CASSGGQPYYGYTF. In nucleotides, the CDR3 is TGTGCCAGCAGTGGGGGACAGCCCTACTATGGCTACACCTTC.

This rearrangement joins TRBV7-9 to TRBJ2-3; the match to TRBD1 covers 7 bases. This CDR3 spans 16 amino acids. Germline V lookup: CDR1 SEHNR, CDR2 FQNEAQ (reference sequence). V was clipped by 5 bases and J by 2 bases; unmatched bases: 10. The CDR3 sequence: CASSPKRGPPTDTQYF. As DNA, the CDR3 is TGTGCCAGCAGCCCCAAGAGGGGGCCCCCCACAGATACGCAGTATTTT.

This clone was detected a few times. V is TRBV11-2 and J is TRBJ1-1; a weak D match, TRBD1 (6 bases). CDR3 length: 15 amino acids. Germline lookup yields CDR1 SGHAT and CDR2 FQNNGV. V dropped 3 bases and J dropped 1 base, with 12 bases sitting between them. CDR3 coding DNA: TGTGCCAGCAGCTTCCTACAGGGCTGGAACACTGAAGCTTTCTTT. It yields the protein CASSFLQGWNTEAFF.

This chain uses TRBV15 with TRBJ2-1; tentatively, D is TRBD1 (6 bases). V was trimmed by 3 bases and J by 0 bases, leaving 15 bases between them. The CDR3 totals 17 residues. Looked up from germline, CDR1 is LNHNV and CDR2 is YYDKDF (reference sequence). The CDR3 is CATSSDGTTGSYNEQFF. CDR3 sequence (DNA): TGTGCCACCAGCAGCGACGGGACAACCGGCTCCTACAATGAGCAGTTCTTC. Combining the CDR3 with reference TRBV15 and TRBJ2-1 gives the whole variable domain DAMVIQNPRYQVTQFGKPVTLSCSQTLNHNVMYWYQQKSSQAPKLLFHYYDKDFNNEADTPDNFQSRRPNTSFCFLDIRSPGLGDTAMYLCATSSDGTTGSYNEQFFGPGTRLTVL.

The table lists this clone with a few counts. V gene TRBV18 combines with J gene TRBJ2-5, with a possible D match to TRBD1 (5 bases). This CDR3 is 14 amino acids long. Germline CDR1 reads KGHSH; CDR2 reads LQKENI. Trimming took 2 bases from V and 5 from J, leaving 12 bases between them. The DNA of the CDR3 is TGTGCCAGCTCACCAACACGGCAGGGTGAGACCCAGTACTTC. Translating it yields CASSPTRQGETQYF.